The T cell receptor beta chain under discussion was sequenced for a study of T cell responses to AZD1222 COVID-19 vaccine. The CDR3 length is 15 residues. V lost 1 base to trimming and J lost 0 bases, with 10 bases between them. Germline CDR1 LGHNA, CDR2 YSLEER. Only in-frame clones appear in the TCRdb table, and some are missing; sequencing was by immunoSEQ multiplex PCR. Of 140,000 to 150,000 clones in the sample, over 80% were seen once. This clonotype was obtained from an adult who received the AZD1222 COVID-19 vaccine. The chain employs TRBV4-3 and TRBJ2-7; D is unresolved. Sequencing was performed on peripheral blood, taken 28 days after the second AZD1222 dose. The CDR3 DNA reads TGCGCCAGCAGCCAAGCGGACGAACCCTCCTACGAGCAGTACTTC. This sequence encodes CASSQADEPSYEQYF.